This T cell receptor beta chain was sequenced during a study of Graves' ophthalmopathy and Graves' hyperthyroidism. Study-level points and caveats: Blood also harbored most expanded thyroid clonotypes above 0.001 frequency. The study's model predicted ophthalmopathy progression at about 64% sensitivity and about 72% specificity.

The authors amplified TCR beta CDR3 regions, and they did so from RNA transcripts for repertoire sequencing. First-round RT-PCR with HTBI primers preceded a second-round multiplex PCR. TCRdb processed the multiplex PCR reads anew with MiXCR; each CDR3 protein has one entry. The sample has over 500,000 distinct CDR3 sequences, approximately 22% seen once; the top ten hold approximately 7%. The table lists this clonotype with a few counts. Its target is unknown. Germline V gene data show CDR1 as MNHNS and CDR2 as SASEGT. The CDR3 loop spans 14 amino acids. Trimming removed 1 base from V and 2 bases from J, with 9 bases in between. Orbital computed tomography and thyroid ultrasound, along with TRAb, serum thyroxine and clinical symptoms, underpinned diagnosis. Fresh peripheral blood, 8.5 to 10 ml, was the PBMC source.

Sequenced sample: peripheral blood. This sequence joins TRBV6-1 and TRBJ2-7; D gene unclear. The origin of this receptor is a woman between 18 and 30 years old with stable Graves' hyperthyroidism. Some clones in this sample may be carry-over from other donors' samples. CDR3 amino acids: CASSEVRETYEQYF. CDR3 coding DNA: TGTGCCAGCAGTGAAGTAAGGGAAACCTACGAGCAGTACTTC.